These 6 T cell receptor beta chains were sequenced from one sample in a study of CD8+ T cells in alopecia areata. cDNA reverse transcribed from extracted RNA served as the sequencing template. The protocol was immunoSEQ multiplex PCR, while the TCRdb copy is restricted to in-frame clones and leaves out a portion. The table has around 86,000 clones, approximately 70% seen once. Sample treatment: oral pan-JAK inhibitor, 5-10 mg twice daily. The specimen comprised CD8+ T cells sorted from blood, sampled between weeks 43 and 45, from a patient treated with tofacitinib. Source of these receptors: a human donor with alopecia areata.

This clone was seen only a few times. Distinct nucleotide sequences in the sample also encode this CDR3. This chain joins TRBV19 and TRBJ1-5, with D uncertain. With 1 base removed from V and 2 bases from J, the gap between germline ends came to 0 bases. Germline CDR1 reads LNHDA; CDR2 reads SQIVND (reference sequence). This CDR3 region has 12 residues. This CDR3 is CASSIGNQPQHF. In DNA form, the CDR3 reads TGTGCCAGTAGTATAGGCAATCAGCCCCAGCATTTT.

V gene TRBV6-5 combines with J gene TRBJ1-2; unclear D gene. Germline assignment: CDR1 MNHEY and CDR2 SVGAGI. V dropped 4 bases and J dropped 4 bases, with 13 bases sitting between them. The CDR3 spans 14 residues. The CDR3 DNA reads as TGTGCCAGCAGTTTCTACGACGGAGGCTATGGCTACACCTTC. It translates to CASSFYDGGYGYTF.

This clone was seen a few times. The chain is built from TRBV29-1 and TRBJ1-1, with 8 bases matching TRBD1. Germline CDR1 SQVTM, CDR2 ANQGSEA. With 7 bases clipped from V and 5 bases from J, the junction kept 12 bases outside the gene matches. The CDR3 spans 14 residues. CDR3 DNA sequence: TGCAGCGCCCATCCAGACAGGGGTTGGACTGAAGCTTTCTTT. This encodes CSAHPDRGWTEAFF.

J is TRBJ1-2 and V is TRBV7-9; D call uncertain. The CDR3 runs 12 residues. The germline gives CDR1 SEHNR, CDR2 FQNEAQ (reference sequence). V was shortened by 5 bases and J by 4 bases, with 8 bases between the two germline ends. CDR3 residues: CASSAGSYGYTF. The CDR3 DNA reads as TGTGCCAGCAGCGCGGGGAGCTATGGCTACACCTTC.

The chain combines TRBV30 with TRBJ2-7; 9 nucleotides match TRBD1. There are 15 residues in the CDR3. Germline trimming cut 5 bases from V and 1 base from J; bases unmatched to any gene: 9. Germline CDR1 GTSNPN, CDR2 SVGIG (reference sequence). This CDR3 reads CAWGPGQGASYEQYF. CDR3 nucleotides: TGTGCCTGGGGACCGGGACAGGGAGCGTCCTACGAGCAGTACTTC.

V gene TRBV13 combines with J gene TRBJ2-2; either TRBD1 or TRBD2 may supply D (5 bases each). The CDR3 extends over 16 amino acids. Germline CDR1 and CDR2: PRHDT and FYEKMQ (reference sequence). V lost 3 bases and J lost 0, with 11 bases in between. The CDR3 sequence: CASSFSVGANTGELFF. The DNA for the CDR3 is TGTGCCAGCAGCTTTTCTGTGGGGGCGAACACCGGGGAGCTGTTTTTT.